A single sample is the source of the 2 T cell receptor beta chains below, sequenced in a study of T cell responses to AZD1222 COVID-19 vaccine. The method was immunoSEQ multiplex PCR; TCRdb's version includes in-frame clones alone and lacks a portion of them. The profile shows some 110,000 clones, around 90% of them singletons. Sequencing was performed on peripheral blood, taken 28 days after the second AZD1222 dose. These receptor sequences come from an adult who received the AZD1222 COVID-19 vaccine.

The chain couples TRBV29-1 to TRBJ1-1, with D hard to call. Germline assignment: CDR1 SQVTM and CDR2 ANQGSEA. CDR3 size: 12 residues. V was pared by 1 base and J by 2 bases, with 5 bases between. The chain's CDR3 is CSVEGRNTEAFF. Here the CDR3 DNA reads TGCAGCGTTGAAGGACGTAACACTGAAGCTTTCTTT.

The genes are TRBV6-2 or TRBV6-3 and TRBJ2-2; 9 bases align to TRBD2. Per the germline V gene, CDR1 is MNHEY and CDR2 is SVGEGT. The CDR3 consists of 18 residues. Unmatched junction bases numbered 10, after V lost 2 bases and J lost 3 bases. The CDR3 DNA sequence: TGTGCCAGCAGTTACCCTAGCGGGATCCCGCTCCACACCGGGGAGCTGTTTTTT. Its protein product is CASSYPSGIPLHTGELFF.